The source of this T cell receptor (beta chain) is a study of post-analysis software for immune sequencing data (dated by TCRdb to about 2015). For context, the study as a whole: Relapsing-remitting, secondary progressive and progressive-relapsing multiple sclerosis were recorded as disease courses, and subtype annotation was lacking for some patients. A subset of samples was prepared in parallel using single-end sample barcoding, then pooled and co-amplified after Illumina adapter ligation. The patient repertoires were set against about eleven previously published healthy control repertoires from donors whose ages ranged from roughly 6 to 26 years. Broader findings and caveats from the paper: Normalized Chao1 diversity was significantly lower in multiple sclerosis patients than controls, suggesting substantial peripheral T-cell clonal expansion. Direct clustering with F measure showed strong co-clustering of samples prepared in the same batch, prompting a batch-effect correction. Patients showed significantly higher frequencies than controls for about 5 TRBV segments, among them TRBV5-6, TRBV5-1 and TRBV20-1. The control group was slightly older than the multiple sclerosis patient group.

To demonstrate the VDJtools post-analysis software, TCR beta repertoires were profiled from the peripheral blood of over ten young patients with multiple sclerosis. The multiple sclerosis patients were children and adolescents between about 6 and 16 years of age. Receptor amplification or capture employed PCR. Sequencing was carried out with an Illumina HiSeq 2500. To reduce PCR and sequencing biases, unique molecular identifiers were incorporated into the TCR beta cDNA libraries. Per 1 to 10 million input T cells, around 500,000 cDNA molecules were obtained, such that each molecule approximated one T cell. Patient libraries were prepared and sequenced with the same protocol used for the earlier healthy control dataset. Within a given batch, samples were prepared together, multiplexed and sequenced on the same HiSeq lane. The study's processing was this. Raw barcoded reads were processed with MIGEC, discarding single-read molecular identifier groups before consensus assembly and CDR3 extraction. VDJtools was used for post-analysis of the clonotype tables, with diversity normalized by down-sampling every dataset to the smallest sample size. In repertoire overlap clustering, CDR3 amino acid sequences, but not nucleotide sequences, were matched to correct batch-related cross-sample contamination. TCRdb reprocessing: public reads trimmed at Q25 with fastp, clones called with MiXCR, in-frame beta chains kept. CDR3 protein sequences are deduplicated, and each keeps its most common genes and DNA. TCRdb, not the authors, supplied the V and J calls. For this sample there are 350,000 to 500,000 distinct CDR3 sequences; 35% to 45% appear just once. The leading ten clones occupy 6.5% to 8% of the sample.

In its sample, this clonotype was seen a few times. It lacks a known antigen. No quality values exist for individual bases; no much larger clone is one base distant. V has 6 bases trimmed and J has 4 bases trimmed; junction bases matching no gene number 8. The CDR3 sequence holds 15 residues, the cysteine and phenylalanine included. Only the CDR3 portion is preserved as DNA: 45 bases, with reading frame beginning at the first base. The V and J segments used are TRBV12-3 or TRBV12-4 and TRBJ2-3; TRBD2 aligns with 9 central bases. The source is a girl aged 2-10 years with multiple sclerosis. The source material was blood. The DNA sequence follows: TGTGCCAGCAGAGCGGGGGTAGCGGGGGCAGATACGCAGTATTTT. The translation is CASRAGVAGADTQYF.